The entry below describes one T cell receptor (beta chain). The data were taken from a study of CD8 T cells in Susac syndrome. Whole-study context: Patients with Susac syndrome, at blood draw, were therapy-naive, on corticosteroids, or on intravenous immunoglobulin alone.

Reverse transcription of about 0.5 to 1 ug RNA used random hexamers. A multiplex approach, immunoSEQ multiplex PCR, amplified TCR beta CDR3 across 54 Vbeta and 13 Jbeta. Each CDR3 protein is one row after TCRdb ran MiXCR on the immunoSEQ multiplex PCR reads. This sample has roughly 140,000 distinct CDR3 sequences, with about 95% found just once. CDR3 size: 13 residues. V lost 5 bases and J 1 base, leaving 11 bases between the germline ends. From germline, CDR1 is SQVTM and CDR2 ANQGSEA. The chain carries TRBV29-1 and TRBJ1-1, with D perhaps TRBD1 (5 bases). The TCR sequence derives from a human donor with Susac syndrome. The sample consisted of CD4+ T cells from PBMCs. For the CDR3, the DNA is TGCAGCGTTAGTGGGACCAAGAACACTGAAGCTTTCTTT. Amino acids: CSVSGTKNTEAFF. Variable domain in full (rest from reference TRBV29-1 and TRBJ1-1): SAVISQKPSRDICQRGTSLTIQCQVDSQVTMMFWYRQQPGQSLTLIATANQGSEATYESGFVIDKFPISRPNLTFSTLTVSNMSPEDSSIYLCSVSGTKNTEAFFGQGTRLTVV.